This T cell receptor (beta chain) was recorded in a study of T cell repertoires in cytomegalovirus infection. Whole-study context: Researchers turned to recently identified HLA-C-restricted CMV epitopes as well as well-studied HLA-B-restricted ones. Both a matching HLA type and CMV infection were indicated by public TCR beta signatures. Whole-study findings and limits: What dominated the ex vivo response were HLA-C-restricted CMV-specific TCR beta clonotypes. Adding up the frequency of public TCR beta families identified people who carried CMV plus the relevant HLA.

TCRdb ran MiXCR on the reads and lists one entry per CDR3 protein. The table lists approximately 990,000 distinct CDR3 sequences, around 32% of them singletons. CDR1 is SSHAT and CDR2 is FNYEAQ in the germline V gene (reference sequence). This CDR3 comprises 14 residues. This clonotype was seen once. Antigen unknown. Relative to the germline gene, one junction end is altered; a read error may explain this. The sample here was cultured CD8+ T cells from PBMCs, taken from culture after CMV antigen stimulation. The receptor's source is a human donor in good health (CMV status not recorded). Some clones in this sample may be carry-over from other donors' samples. This chain connects TRBV7-7 to TRBJ2-5; D unclear. The CDR3 protein is CASSPLSIDWTQYF. The CDR3 nucleotides are TGTGCTAGCAGCCCTCTCTCTATTGACTGGACCCAGTACTTC. Supplemented by reference TRBV7-7 and TRBJ2-5, the full variable domain reads GAGVSQSPRYKVTKRGQDVTLRCDPISSHATLYWYQQALGQGPEFLTYFNYEAQPDKSGLPSDRFSAERPEGSISTLTIQRTEQRDSAMYRCASSPLSIDWTQYFGPGTRLLVL.